The 20 T cell receptor beta chains in this list originate from one sample, sequenced in a study of cytomegalovirus exposure and HLA in healthy donors. 60 Vbeta and 13 Jbeta primers were used in PCR. Libraries were prepared by immunoSEQ multiplex PCR; TCRdb keeps only in-frame clonotypes and omits some of them. The table shows under 250,000 clones, with about 85% occurring only once. Sequences were obtained from PBMCs. These receptors came from a woman aged 50 to 65 in good health and CMV-seropositive.

V is TRBV6-5 and J is TRBJ1-6; D remains ambiguous. Trimming shortened V by 6 bases and J by 7 bases, and 13 bases separated the two germline ends. CDR1 and CDR2 (germline): MNHEY, SVGAGI. This CDR3 is 14 amino acids long. CDR3: CASSPRGINSPLHF. The CDR3 DNA sequence: TGTGCCAGCAGCCCCCGGGGTATAAATTCACCCCTCCACTTT.

J is TRBJ2-2 and V is TRBV7-2, with D uncertain. CDR3 length equals 13 residues. Germline CDR1 is SGHTA and CDR2 is FQGNSA. Trimming removed 1 base from V and 5 bases from J, with 5 bases in between. This CDR3 is CASSLVSTGELFF. DNA of the CDR3: TGTGCCAGCAGCTTAGTCAGTACCGGGGAGCTGTTTTTT.

V usage is TRBV19 and J usage is TRBJ1-2; 7 bases fit TRBD1. V shed 3 bases, J shed 2 bases, and the junction held 6 bases outside the gene matches. The CDR3 totals 15 residues. CDR1 LNHDA and CDR2 SQIVND come from the germline V gene (reference sequence). In DNA form, the CDR3 reads TGTGCCAGTAGTATTGGAGGGGGCGCGAACTATGGCTACACCTTC. Translation gives CASSIGGGANYGYTF.

The table lists this clone with a count of one. V and J are TRBV27 and TRBJ2-1, with D hard to call. The CDR3 consists of 13 residues. CDR1 is MNHEY and CDR2 is SMNVEV in the germline V gene (reference sequence). V dropped 2 bases and J dropped 6 bases, with 8 bases sitting between them. In DNA, the CDR3 is TGTGCCAGCAGTTTAGTTCCCGGCAATGAGCAGTTCTTC. Protein sequence: CASSLVPGNEQFF.

This rearrangement joins TRBV7-9 to TRBJ2-1; TRBD1 aligns across 7 bases. This CDR3 is built from 14 residues. Germline CDR1 is SEHNR and CDR2 is FQNEAQ (reference sequence). The ends lost 8 bases at V and 7 bases at J; junction bases unmatched: 11. CDR3 coding DNA: TGTGCCAGCTGTGGCGACAGGGTCTCGAATGAGCAGTTCTTC. Residues: CASCGDRVSNEQFF.

This chain uses TRBV6-5 with TRBJ2-5; TRBD2 agrees at 10 bases. This CDR3 has 14 amino acids. The germline CDR1 and CDR2 sequences are MNHEY and SVGAGI. The junction had 5 bases not matched to a gene; V was cut back by 5 bases and J by 5 bases. The CDR3 coding sequence is TGTGCCAGCAGTGCTAGCGGGGGAATGGAGACCCAGTACTTC. Residues: CASSASGGMETQYF.

The chain recombines TRBV2 with TRBJ2-1, with D perhaps TRBD2 (6 bases). The CDR3 extends over 15 amino acids. V lost 6 bases, J lost 9 bases, and 21 bases lay in between. Germline V gene sequence: CDR1 SNHLY, CDR2 FYNNEI. The CDR3 sequence is CASRGPGVLEGEQFF. The CDR3 coding sequence is TGTGCCAGCAGGGGGCCGGGGGTCCTGGAGGGTGAGCAGTTCTTC.

This sequence joins TRBV19 and TRBJ1-1, with a possible D match to TRBD1 (5 bases). Germline V lookup: CDR1 LNHDA, CDR2 SQIVND (reference sequence). This CDR3 contains 11 residues. The ends were cut back, 11 bases at V and 11 bases at J, with 18 bases in the middle. The CDR3 is CASGGSVGAFF. The CDR3 DNA reads TGTGCCTCGGGGGGTTCAGTCGGGGCTTTCTTT.

The J gene is TRBJ2-5, the V gene TRBV6-1, with D possibly being TRBD1 (6 bases). Matching the DNA end better, TRBJ2-7 makes the J call doubtful. Germline V gene lookup returns CDR1 MNHNS and CDR2 SASEGT. CDR3 length: 15 amino acids. The CDR3 DNA reads as TGTGCCAGCAGTGAGGGGGCCCGACTGTCCTACGAGCAGTACTTC. This encodes CASSEGARLSYEQYF.

The chain links TRBV5-1 to TRBJ2-5, with unresolved D. Germline V gives CDR1 SGHRS, CDR2 YFSETQ. Trimming pared 0 bases from V and 4 bases from J, leaving 16 bases between. CDR3 length: 16 amino acids. The CDR3 sequence: CASSLGIGPYLETQYF. CDR3 sequence (DNA): TGCGCCAGCAGCTTGGGAATTGGGCCATACTTAGAGACCCAGTACTTC.

The rearrangement links TRBV19 to TRBJ1-6; a weak D match, TRBD1 (6 bases). There are 15 residues in the CDR3. V was trimmed by 6 bases and J by 10 bases, leaving 19 bases between them. Looked up from germline, CDR1 is LNHDA and CDR2 is SQIVND (reference sequence). As DNA, the CDR3 is TGTGCCAGTAGCTACGACAGGAAAGTGGCCTCACCCCTCCACTTT. This gives the protein CASSYDRKVASPLHF.

This clone occurred once. The J gene is TRBJ2-2, the V gene TRBV9, with D perhaps TRBD1 (6 bases). CDR1 SGDLS and CDR2 YYNGEE come from the germline V gene. The CDR3 loop spans 15 amino acids. V lost 4 bases and J 0 bases, leaving 10 bases between the germline ends. CDR3 amino acids: CASSLGTSNTGELFF. CDR3 nucleotide sequence: TGTGCCAGCAGCTTAGGGACATCGAACACCGGGGAGCTGTTTTTT.

This rearrangement joins TRBV9 to TRBJ2-3; 12 bases are a match to TRBD2. Germline CDR1 and CDR2: SGDLS and YYNGEE. Trimming took 4 bases from V and 2 from J; bases not matched to a gene: 14. The CDR3 runs 19 residues. This CDR3 is CASSRGLLGLAGNTDTQYF. The CDR3 DNA is TGTGCCAGCAGCAGGGGACTACTAGGACTAGCGGGAAACACAGATACGCAGTATTTT.

V and J are TRBV7-9 and TRBJ1-1; 11 bases agree with TRBD1. The V gene end was trimmed by 5 bases and the J gene end by 3 bases; junction bases not matched to a gene: 8. CDR1 SEHNR and CDR2 FQNEAQ come from the germline V gene (reference sequence). The CDR3 runs 16 residues. The CDR3 region has the DNA TGTGCCAGCAGCCAGGGACAGGGGGGGGTCGACACTGAAGCTTTCTTT. This codes for CASSQGQGGVDTEAFF.

V is TRBV25-1 and J is TRBJ1-6; 10 bases agree with TRBD1. The J segment lost 8 bases and the V segment lost 3 bases, leaving 4 bases of the junction unmatched. CDR3 size: 15 residues. Per the germline V gene, CDR1 is MGHDK and CDR2 is SYGVNS. CDR3 amino acids: CASSDPGTGDSPLHF. CDR3 nucleotides: TGTGCCAGCAGTGATCCCGGGACAGGGGATTCACCCCTCCACTTT. The whole variable domain, filled in from reference TRBV25-1 and TRBJ1-6, reads EADIYQTPRYLVIGTGKKITLECSQTMGHDKMYWYQQDPGMELHLIHYSYGVNSTEKGDLSSESTVSRIRTEHFPLTLESARPSHTSQYLCASSDPGTGDSPLHFGNGTRLTVT.

This clone has more than one count but fewer than ten. This chain uses TRBV6-1 with TRBJ1-4, with TRBD1 matching over 7 bases. Per the germline V gene, CDR1 is MNHNS and CDR2 is SASEGT. J was trimmed by 7 bases and V by 0 bases; bases with no gene match: 5. The CDR3 spans 15 residues. For the CDR3, the DNA is TGTGCCAGCAGTGAAGCGACAGGGATGAGTGAAAAACTGTTTTTT. Protein product: CASSEATGMSEKLFF.

This chain joins TRBV7-9 and TRBJ1-2; 7 bases map to TRBD1. This CDR3 contains 14 residues. Germline V gene data show CDR1 as SEHNR and CDR2 as FQNEAQ (reference sequence). V was pared by 5 bases and J by 2 bases, with 5 bases of the junction left unmatched. This chain's CDR3 is CASSTPTGNYGYTF. Here the CDR3 DNA reads TGTGCCAGCAGCACCCCGACAGGGAACTATGGCTACACCTTC.

The chain joins TRBV19 to TRBJ1-1, with a weak D call TRBD1 (5 bases). Between the trimmed V and J ends, which lost 5 bases and 8 bases, there was a span of 18 bases. The CDR3 totals 14 residues. From germline, CDR1 is LNHDA and CDR2 SQIVND (reference sequence). CDR3 amino acids: CASSYGARPSEAFF. Here the CDR3 DNA reads TGTGCCAGTAGTTATGGGGCCCGTCCCTCCGAAGCTTTCTTT.

V gene TRBV2 combines with J gene TRBJ1-1; D unclear. The CDR3 spans 13 residues. CDR1 and CDR2 from the germline V gene are SNHLY and FYNNEI. V was pared by 6 bases and J by 1 base, with 9 bases between. This chain's CDR3 is CASRNRENTEAFF. The CDR3 bases are TGTGCCAGCAGGAACCGGGAGAACACTGAAGCTTTCTTT. Full variable domain (outside the CDR3, taken from reference TRBV2 and TRBJ1-1): EPEVTQTPSHQVTQMGQEVILRCVPISNHLYFYWYRQILGQKVEFLVSFYNNEISEKSEIFDDQFSVERPDGSNFTLKIRSTKLEDSAMYFCASRNRENTEAFFGQGTRLTVV.

This rearrangement joins TRBV5-8 to TRBJ1-2; unclear D gene. CDR1 is SGHTS and CDR2 is YDEGEE in the germline V gene. The CDR3 loop spans 14 amino acids. Trimming pared 3 bases from V and 2 bases from J, leaving 11 bases between. CDR3 amino acids: CASSWEIPNYGYTF. CDR3 in DNA: TGTGCCAGCAGCTGGGAGATACCAAACTATGGCTACACCTTC.